This TCR beta chain appears in the sequencing data of a study of PD-1 blockade in classical Hodgkin lymphoma. Findings and caveats of the study: Relative to healthy donors, newly diagnosed patients reportedly had lower baseline TCR diversity, which was reported as lower still in relapsed/refractory patients.

As to time point: newly diagnosed, previously untreated cHL patient sample. The CD8+ T cells came from thawed PBMCs through magnetic negative selection. TCRdb's table, derived via immunoSEQ multiplex PCR, lists solely in-frame clones and lacks some. There are 21,000 or so clones in the sample; around 87% occur only once, and approximately 7% lies in the top ten. About this clone itself: The antigen is not known.

The source material was CD8+ T cells from blood. The clonotype was recovered from a human donor with classical Hodgkin lymphoma.

CDR3 sequence (DNA): TGTGCCAGCAGTGGGGGGCCCACAGATACGCAGTATTTT. Protein sequence: CASSGGPTDTQYF. The gene calls are TRBV6-4 and TRBJ2-3; maybe TRBD1 (6 bases). Trimming pared 4 bases from V and 2 bases from J, leaving 7 bases between. The V gene's germline CDR1 is MRHNA and CDR2 SNTAGT. This CDR3 region has 13 residues.